Given below is one TCR beta chain in context. Antigen specificity is unknown. TCRdb independently ran MiXCR on the reads; one entry per CDR3 protein. The repertoire includes about 900,000 distinct CDR3 sequences, about a third of them detected once, and roughly 13% sits in the top ten. The germline V gene encodes CDR1 MNHEY and CDR2 SMNVEV (reference sequence). CDR3 length equals 13 residues. Deletions cut 8 bases from V and 6 bases from J, with 14 bases between. This sample stems from a study of T cell repertoires in cytomegalovirus infection. Whole-study results and caveats: Of the TCR beta families, the public ones yielded a cumulative frequency that identified carriers of CMV plus the relevant HLA. HLA-C-restricted CMV clonotypes gave the most frequent clonotype in two of eight donors.

The starting material was cultured CD8+ T cells from PBMCs, obtained from culture after CMV antigen stimulation. The chain recombines TRBV27 with TRBJ2-4; D is ambiguous. This clonotype was obtained from a human donor in good health (CMV status not recorded). Some clones in this sample may be carry-over from other donors' samples. The CDR3 protein is CASGVGTRNIQYF. DNA of the CDR3: TGTGCCAGCGGGGTGGGAACCAGAAACATTCAGTACTTC.